The sequence of this T cell receptor beta chain was determined in a study of cytomegalovirus exposure and HLA in healthy donors. Study-wide results and caveats: A list of around 160 TCR beta chains associated with cytomegalovirus was given. Fewer N-insertions (relative to the roughly 700-donor mean) were reportedly seen in an Asian-associated ancestry cluster in a later analysis. Later analysis demonstrated an association between a missense DCLRE1C variant and TCR beta V- and J-gene trimming.

Concerning this clone itself: The antigen remains undetermined.

The study sampled nominally healthy donors, though unrecorded immune exposures were likely. This PCR relied on a set of 60 Vbeta primers and 13 Jbeta primers. Assay: immunoSEQ multiplex PCR; the TCRdb copy retains only in-frame clones and omits some. The sample consists of 150,000 to 200,000 clones, 60% to 85% of them appearing once. The sequence was collected from a man aged 40-49 years in good health and CMV-seronegative. Sequenced sample: PBMCs.

CDR3 sequence (DNA): TGTGCCATCGGACAGGGGATCACCTACGAGCAGTACTTC. Residues: CAIGQGITYEQYF. This chain connects TRBV10-3 to TRBJ2-7; TRBD1 aligns across 9 bases. CDR1 and CDR2 (germline): ENHRY, SYGVKD. V lost 8 bases and J lost 2; bases outside the gene matches: 4. The CDR3 runs to 13 residues.